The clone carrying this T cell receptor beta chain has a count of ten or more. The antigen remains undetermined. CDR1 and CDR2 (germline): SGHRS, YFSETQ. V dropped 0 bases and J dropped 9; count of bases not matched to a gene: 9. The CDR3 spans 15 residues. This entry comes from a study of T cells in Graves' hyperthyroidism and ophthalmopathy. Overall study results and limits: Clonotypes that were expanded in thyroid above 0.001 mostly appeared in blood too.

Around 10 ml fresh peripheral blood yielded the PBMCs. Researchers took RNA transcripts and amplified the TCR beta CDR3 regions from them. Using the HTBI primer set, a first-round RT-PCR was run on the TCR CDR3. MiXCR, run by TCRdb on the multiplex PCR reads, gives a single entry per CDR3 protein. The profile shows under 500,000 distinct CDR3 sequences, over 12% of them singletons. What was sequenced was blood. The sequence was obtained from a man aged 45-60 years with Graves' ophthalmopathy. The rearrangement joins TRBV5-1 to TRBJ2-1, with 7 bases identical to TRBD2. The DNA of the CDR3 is TGCGCCAGCAGCTTGGAGGGGACTAATGTGGGTGAGCAGTTCTTC. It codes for CASSLEGTNVGEQFF. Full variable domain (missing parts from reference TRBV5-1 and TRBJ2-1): KAGVTQTPRYLIKTRGQQVTLSCSPISGHRSVSWYQQTPGQGLQFLFEYFSETQRNKGNFPGRFSGRQFSNSRSEMNVSTLELGDSALYLCASSLEGTNVGEQFFGPGTRLTVL.